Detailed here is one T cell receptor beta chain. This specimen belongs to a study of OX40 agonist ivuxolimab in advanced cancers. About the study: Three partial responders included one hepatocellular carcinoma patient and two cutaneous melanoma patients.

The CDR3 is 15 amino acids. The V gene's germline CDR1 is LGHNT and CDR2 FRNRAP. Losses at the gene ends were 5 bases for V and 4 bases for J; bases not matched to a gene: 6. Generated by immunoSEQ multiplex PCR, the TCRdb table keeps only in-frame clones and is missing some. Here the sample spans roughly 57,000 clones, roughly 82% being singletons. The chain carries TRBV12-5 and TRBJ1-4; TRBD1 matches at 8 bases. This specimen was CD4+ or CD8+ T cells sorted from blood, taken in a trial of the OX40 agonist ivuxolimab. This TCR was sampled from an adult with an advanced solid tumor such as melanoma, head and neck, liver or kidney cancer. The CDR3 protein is CASGEGQGSNEKLFF. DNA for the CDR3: TGTGCTAGTGGTGAAGGACAGGGAAGTAATGAAAAACTGTTTTTT.